The rows below give T cell receptor beta chains drawn from one sample of a study of blood T cell repertoires in COVID-19. Here immunoSEQ multiplex PCR was the method, and the copy in TCRdb shows in-frame clones only, minus some. The sample consists of about 94,000 clones, about 80% of them appearing once. Sequencing used peripheral blood. The receptors shown here come from a man aged 55 to 70 with acute or convalescent COVID-19. CDR3s include the opening cysteine and the closing phenylalanine or tryptophan. D genes are given only for firm matches.

V gene	D gene	J gene	CDR3 protein
TRBV9	.	TRBJ1-1	CASSVTGHTEAFF
TRBV18	TRBD1	TRBJ2-7	CASSPVGQGDEQYF
TRBV5-6	.	TRBJ2-2	CASSLLLTGELFF
TRBV5-1	.	TRBJ1-2	CASSFGKNYGYTF
TRBV10-3	.	TRBJ2-1	CAISQRDTYNEQFF
TRBV10-2	TRBD1	TRBJ1-3	CASSDRGNTIYF
TRBV5-5	.	TRBJ1-2	CASSSQLGVYGYTF
TRBV27	.	TRBJ1-2	CASSSSIRNHGYTF
TRBV7-9	.	TRBJ2-7	CASSLARSYEQYF
TRBV6-5	TRBD1	TRBJ1-3	CASGEQGTGNTIYF
TRBV5-1	.	TRBJ1-3	CASSPGGGSSGNTIYF